These T cell receptor beta chains were read from a single sample in a study of T cell clones after liver transplantation. The repertoire was sequenced with immunoSEQ multiplex PCR; TCRdb's copy has only in-frame clones and lacks some. In the table there are 85,000 to 130,000 clones, 82% of which are singletons. The sequences come from CD4+ T cells from blood, collected before liver transplant. Receptor source: a human donor who received a liver transplant. Both conserved end residues are part of each CDR3. Each record gives: clone size, CDR3 length, J gene, V gene, D gene, CDR3 protein, CDR3 DNA. The D gene is left open where the match is weak. Some rows mark clone size as missing; the rest say once, few, many or name a class of expanded clone.

size: -; length: 12; J: TRBJ2-7; V: TRBV28; D: -; CDR3: CASRTTSYEQYF; DNA: TGTGCCAGCAGAACGACATCCTACGAGCAGTACTTC
size: -; length: 15; J: TRBJ2-5; V: TRBV9; D: -; CDR3: CASSEGGNQRGTQYF; DNA: TGTGCCAGCAGCGAGGGGGGAAACCAGAGGGGGACCCAGTACTTC
size: -; length: 17; J: TRBJ2-1; V: TRBV7-6; D: -; CDR3: CASSSHSLASSYNEQFF; DNA: TGTGCCAGCAGCTCCCATTCCTTAGCATCCTCCTACAATGAGCAGTTCTTC
size: -; length: 16; J: TRBJ1-1; V: TRBV28; D: TRBD1; CDR3: CASSRGQGIMNTEAFF; DNA: TGTGCCAGCAGCCGCGGACAGGGTATTATGAACACTGAAGCTTTCTTT
size: -; length: 15; J: TRBJ2-5; V: TRBV5-4; D: TRBD2; CDR3: CASSEEGLAQETQYF; DNA: TGTGCCAGCAGCGAAGAGGGACTAGCCCAAGAGACCCAGTACTTC
size: -; length: 15; J: TRBJ2-3; V: TRBV28; D: TRBD2; CDR3: CASSDGTSGSSAGYF; DNA: TGTGCCAGCAGTGACGGGACTAGCGGGAGTAGCGCTGGGTATTTT
size: few; length: 16; J: TRBJ2-1; V: TRBV5-1; D: TRBD2; CDR3: CASSLEGLADYNEQFF; DNA: TGCGCCAGCAGCTTGGAAGGACTAGCGGATTACAATGAGCAGTTCTTC
size: -; length: 13; J: TRBJ1-2; V: TRBV14; D: -; CDR3: CASSPGQLYGYTF; DNA: TGTGCCAGCAGCCCAGGACAGCTCTATGGCTACACCTTC
size: -; length: 16; J: TRBJ2-7; V: TRBV7-2; D: -; CDR3: CASSLEQGGLSSEQYF; DNA: TGTGCCAGCAGCTTAGAGCAGGGCGGATTATCCAGCGAGCAGTACTTC
size: -; length: 15; J: TRBJ2-2; V: TRBV30; D: -; CDR3: CAWSTGNTNTGELFF; DNA: TGTGCCTGGAGTACGGGGAATACGAACACCGGGGAGCTGTTTTTT
size: few; length: 13; J: TRBJ1-4; V: TRBV19; D: -; CDR3: CASSRGTAEKLFF; DNA: TGTGCCAGTAGCCGGGGGACGGCTGAAAAACTGTTTTTT
size: -; length: 15; J: TRBJ2-5; V: TRBV11-3; D: TRBD1; CDR3: CASSTGTGSGETQYF; DNA: TGTGCCAGCAGCACCGGGACAGGGAGTGGGGAGACCCAGTACTTC
size: many; length: 15; J: TRBJ2-4; V: TRBV2; D: -; CDR3: CASSGTVGERNIQYF; DNA: TGTGCCAGCAGTGGGACAGTTGGAGAACGGAACATTCAGTACTTC
size: -; length: 14; J: TRBJ1-1; V: TRBV5-1; D: -; CDR3: CASSRDLMNTEAFF; DNA: TGCGCCAGCAGCCGGGACCTTATGAACACTGAAGCTTTCTTT
size: once; length: 13; J: TRBJ1-2; V: TRBV27; D: TRBD1; CDR3: CASTFDRDYGYTF; DNA: TGTGCCAGCACCTTTGACAGGGACTATGGCTACACCTTC
size: -; length: 15; J: TRBJ2-7; V: TRBV7-9; D: TRBD1; CDR3: CASNLGGTGGHEQYF; DNA: TGTGCCAGCAACCTAGGCGGGACAGGGGGACACGAGCAGTACTTC
size: -; length: 11; J: TRBJ2-5; V: TRBV20-1; D: -; CDR3: CSYPGLETQYF; DNA: TGCAGTTACCCAGGTTTAGAGACCCAGTACTTC
size: -; length: 16; J: TRBJ2-5; V: TRBV9; D: TRBD1; CDR3: CASSVSGQGGQETQYF; DNA: TGTGCCAGCAGCGTTTCGGGACAGGGGGGCCAAGAGACCCAGTACTTC
size: -; length: 16; J: TRBJ2-3; V: TRBV9; D: TRBD2; CDR3: CASSVVLAGPTDTQYF; DNA: TGTGCCAGCAGCGTAGTTCTAGCGGGGCCCACAGATACGCAGTATTTT